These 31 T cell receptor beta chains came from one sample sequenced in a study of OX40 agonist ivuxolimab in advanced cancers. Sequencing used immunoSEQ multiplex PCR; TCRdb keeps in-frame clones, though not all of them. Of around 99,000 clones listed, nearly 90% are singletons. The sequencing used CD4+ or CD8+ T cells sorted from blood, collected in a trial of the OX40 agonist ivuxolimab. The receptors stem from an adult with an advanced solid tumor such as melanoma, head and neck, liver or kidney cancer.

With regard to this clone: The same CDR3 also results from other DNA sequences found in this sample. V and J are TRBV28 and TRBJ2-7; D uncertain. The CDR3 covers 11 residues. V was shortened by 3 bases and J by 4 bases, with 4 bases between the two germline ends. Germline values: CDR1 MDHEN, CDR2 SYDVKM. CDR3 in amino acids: CASSLGYEQYF. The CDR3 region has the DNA TGTGCCAGCAGTTTGGGGTACGAGCAGTACTTC.

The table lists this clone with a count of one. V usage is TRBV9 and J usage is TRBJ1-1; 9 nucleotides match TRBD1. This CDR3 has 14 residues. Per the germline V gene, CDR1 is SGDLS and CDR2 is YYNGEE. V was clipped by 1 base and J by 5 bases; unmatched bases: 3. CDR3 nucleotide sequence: TGTGCCAGCAGCGTACTCGACAGGGGGACTGAAGCTTTCTTT. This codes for CASSVLDRGTEAFF.

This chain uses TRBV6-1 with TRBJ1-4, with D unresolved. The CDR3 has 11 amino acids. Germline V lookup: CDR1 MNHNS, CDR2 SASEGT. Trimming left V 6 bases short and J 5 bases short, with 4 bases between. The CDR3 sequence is CASRENEKLFF. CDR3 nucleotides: TGTGCCAGCAGGGAGAATGAAAAACTGTTTTTT.

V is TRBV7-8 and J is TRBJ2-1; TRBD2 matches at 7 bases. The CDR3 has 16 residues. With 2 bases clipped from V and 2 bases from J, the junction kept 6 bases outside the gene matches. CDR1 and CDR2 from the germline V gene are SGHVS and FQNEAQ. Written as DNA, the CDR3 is TGTGCCAGCAGCTTACGGTGGGAGGGCCCCTACAATGAGCAGTTCTTC. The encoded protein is CASSLRWEGPYNEQFF.

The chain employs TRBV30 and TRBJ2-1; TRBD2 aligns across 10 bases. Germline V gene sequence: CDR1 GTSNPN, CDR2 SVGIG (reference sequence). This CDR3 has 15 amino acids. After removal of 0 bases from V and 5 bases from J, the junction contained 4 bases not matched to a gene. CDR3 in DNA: TGTGCCTGGAGTGTACGGCTAGCGGGGGACAATGAGCAGTTCTTC. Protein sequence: CAWSVRLAGDNEQFF.

CDR3 bases: TGTGCCAGCAGCCCAAAGACTAGCGGGAAGTACAATGAGCAGTTCTTC. It codes for CASSPKTSGKYNEQFF. The chain employs TRBV4-2 and TRBJ2-1; 11 bases align to TRBD2. V trimming: 4 bases; J trimming: 4 bases; junction bases outside the gene matches: 6. This CDR3 region has 16 residues. The germline V gene encodes CDR1 LGHNA and CDR2 YNFKEQ.

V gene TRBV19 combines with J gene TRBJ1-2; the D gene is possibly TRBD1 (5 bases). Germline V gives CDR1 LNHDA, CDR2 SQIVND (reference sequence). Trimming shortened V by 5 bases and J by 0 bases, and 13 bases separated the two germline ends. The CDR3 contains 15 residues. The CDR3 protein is CASSLRQQANYGYTF. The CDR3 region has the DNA TGTGCCAGTAGTCTGAGACAGCAAGCTAACTATGGCTACACCTTC.

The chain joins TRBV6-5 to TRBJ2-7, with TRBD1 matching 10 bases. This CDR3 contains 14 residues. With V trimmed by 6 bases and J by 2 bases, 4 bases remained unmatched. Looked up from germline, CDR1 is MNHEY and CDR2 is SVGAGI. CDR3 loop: CASRRDRGPYEQYF. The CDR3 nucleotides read TGTGCCAGCAGACGGGACAGGGGTCCCTACGAGCAGTACTTC.

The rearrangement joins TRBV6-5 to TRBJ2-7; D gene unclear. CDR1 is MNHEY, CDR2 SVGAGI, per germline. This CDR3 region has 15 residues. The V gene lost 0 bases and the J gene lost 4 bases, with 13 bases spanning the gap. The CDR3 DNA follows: TGTGCCAGCAGTTACTCCCATAAAAGAGTGTACGAGCAGTACTTC. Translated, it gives CASSYSHKRVYEQYF.

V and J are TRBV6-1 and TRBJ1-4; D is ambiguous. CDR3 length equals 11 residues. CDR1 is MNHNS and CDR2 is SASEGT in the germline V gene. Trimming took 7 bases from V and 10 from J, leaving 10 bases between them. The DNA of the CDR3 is TGTGCCAGCAATAAGGGCGGAAAACTGTTTTTT. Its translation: CASNKGGKLFF.

In DNA, the CDR3 is TGTGCCAGCTCAAACCTCGAGACAGCCATATATAGCAATCAGCCCCAGCATTTT. As protein: CASSNLETAIYSNQPQHF. The rearrangement joins TRBV18 to TRBJ1-5; the D gene is possibly TRBD1 (5 bases). Trimming left V 5 bases short and J 0 bases short, with 20 bases between. CDR1 is KGHSH and CDR2 is LQKENI in the germline V gene. This CDR3 comprises 18 residues.

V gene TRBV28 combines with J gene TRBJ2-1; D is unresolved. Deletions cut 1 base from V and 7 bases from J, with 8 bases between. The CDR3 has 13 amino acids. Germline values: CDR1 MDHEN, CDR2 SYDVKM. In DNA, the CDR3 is TGTGCCAGCAGTTTATCCATAGTAAATGAGCAGTTCTTC. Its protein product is CASSLSIVNEQFF. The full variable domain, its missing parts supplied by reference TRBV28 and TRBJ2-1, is DVKVTQSSRYLVKRTGEKVFLECVQDMDHENMFWYRQDPGLGLRLIYFSYDVKMKEKGDIPEGYSVSREKKERFSLILESASTNQTSMYLCASSLSIVNEQFFGPGTRLTVL.

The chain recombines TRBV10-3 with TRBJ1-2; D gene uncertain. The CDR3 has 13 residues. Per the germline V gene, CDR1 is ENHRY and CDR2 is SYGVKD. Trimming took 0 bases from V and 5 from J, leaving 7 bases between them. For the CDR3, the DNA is TGTGCCATCAGTGAGTCCTCGGCTTATGGCTACACCTTC. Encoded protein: CAISESSAYGYTF.

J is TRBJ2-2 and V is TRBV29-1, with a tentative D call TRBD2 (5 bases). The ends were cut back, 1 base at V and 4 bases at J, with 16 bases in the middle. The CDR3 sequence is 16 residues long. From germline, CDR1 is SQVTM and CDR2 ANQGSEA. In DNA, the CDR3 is TGCAGCGTTGAAGCCCGGAGCGGTGCGTTCACCGGGGAGCTGTTTTTT. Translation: CSVEARSGAFTGELFF.

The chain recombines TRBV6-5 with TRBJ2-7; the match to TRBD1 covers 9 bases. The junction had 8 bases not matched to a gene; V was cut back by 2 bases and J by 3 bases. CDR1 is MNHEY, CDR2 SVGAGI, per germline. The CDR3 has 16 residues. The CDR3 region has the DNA TGTGCCAGCAGTTACGTACCCCCGGGACAGGGCTACGAGCAGTACTTC. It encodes CASSYVPPGQGYEQYF.

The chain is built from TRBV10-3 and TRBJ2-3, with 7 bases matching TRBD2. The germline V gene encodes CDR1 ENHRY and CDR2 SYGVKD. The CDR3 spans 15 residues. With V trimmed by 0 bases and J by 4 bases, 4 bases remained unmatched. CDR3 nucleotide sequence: TGTGCCATCAGTGAGTCTGGCGGGAGTGCAGATACGCAGTATTTT. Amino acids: CAISESGGSADTQYF.

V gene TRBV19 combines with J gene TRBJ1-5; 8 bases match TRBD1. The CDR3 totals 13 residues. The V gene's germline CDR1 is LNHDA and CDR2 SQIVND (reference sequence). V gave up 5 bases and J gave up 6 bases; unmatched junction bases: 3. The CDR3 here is CASSSGGFQPQHF. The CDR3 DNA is TGTGCCAGTAGTTCAGGGGGCTTTCAGCCCCAGCATTTT.

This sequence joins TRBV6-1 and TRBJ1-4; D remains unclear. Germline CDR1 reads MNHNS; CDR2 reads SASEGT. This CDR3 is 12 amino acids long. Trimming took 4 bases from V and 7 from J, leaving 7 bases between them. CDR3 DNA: TGTGCCAGCAGTGCGTGGGCTGAAAAACTGTTTTTT. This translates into CASSAWAEKLFF.

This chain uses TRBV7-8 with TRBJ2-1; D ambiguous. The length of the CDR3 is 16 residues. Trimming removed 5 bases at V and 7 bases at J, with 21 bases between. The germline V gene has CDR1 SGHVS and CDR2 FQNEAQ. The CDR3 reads CASSLLGVRMRNEQFF. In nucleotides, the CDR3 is TGTGCCAGCAGCCTTCTTGGTGTACGGATGAGGAATGAGCAGTTCTTC.

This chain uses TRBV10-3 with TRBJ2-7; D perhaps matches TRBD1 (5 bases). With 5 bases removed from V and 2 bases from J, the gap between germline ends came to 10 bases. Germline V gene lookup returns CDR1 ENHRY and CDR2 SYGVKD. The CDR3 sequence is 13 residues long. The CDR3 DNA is TGTGCCATCAGTAAGGGGCCAGCCTACGAGCAGTACTTC. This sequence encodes CAISKGPAYEQYF.

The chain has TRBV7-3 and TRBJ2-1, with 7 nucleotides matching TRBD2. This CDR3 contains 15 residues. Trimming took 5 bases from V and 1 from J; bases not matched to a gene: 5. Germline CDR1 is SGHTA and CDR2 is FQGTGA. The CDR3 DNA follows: TGTGCCAGCAGCCCCACTAGCGCTTCCTACAATGAGCAGTTCTTC. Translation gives CASSPTSASYNEQFF.

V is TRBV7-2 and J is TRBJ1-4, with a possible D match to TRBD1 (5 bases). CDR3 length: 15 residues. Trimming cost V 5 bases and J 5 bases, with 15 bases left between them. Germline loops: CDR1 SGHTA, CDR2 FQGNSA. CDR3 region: CASSILTGRNEKLFF. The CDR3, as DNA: TGTGCCAGCAGCATCCTCACGGGGCGCAATGAAAAACTGTTTTTT.

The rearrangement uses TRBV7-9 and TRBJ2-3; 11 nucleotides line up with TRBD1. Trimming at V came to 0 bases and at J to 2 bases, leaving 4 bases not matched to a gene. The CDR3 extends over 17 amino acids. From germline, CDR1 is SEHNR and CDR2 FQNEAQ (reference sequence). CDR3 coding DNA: TGTGCCAGCAGCTTAGCGGGGACAGGGGGTGTCACAGATACGCAGTATTTT. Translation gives CASSLAGTGGVTDTQYF. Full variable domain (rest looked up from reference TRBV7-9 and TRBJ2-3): DTGVSQNPRHKITKRGQNVTFRCDPISEHNRLYWYRQTLGQGPEFLTYFQNEAQLEKSRLLSDRFSAERPKGSFSTLEIQRTEQGDSAMYLCASSLAGTGGVTDTQYFGPGTRLTVL.

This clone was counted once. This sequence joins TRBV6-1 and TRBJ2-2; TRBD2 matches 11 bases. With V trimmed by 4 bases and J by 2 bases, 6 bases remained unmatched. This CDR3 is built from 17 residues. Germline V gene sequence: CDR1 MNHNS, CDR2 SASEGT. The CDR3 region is CASSAASGGPNTGELFF. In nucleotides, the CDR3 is TGTGCCAGCAGTGCGGCTAGCGGGGGGCCTAACACCGGGGAGCTGTTTTTT.

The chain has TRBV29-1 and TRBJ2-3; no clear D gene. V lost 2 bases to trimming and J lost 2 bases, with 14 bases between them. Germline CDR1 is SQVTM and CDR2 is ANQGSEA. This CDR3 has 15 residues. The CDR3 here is CSVERSAATTDTQYF. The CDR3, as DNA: TGCAGCGTTGAAAGGTCGGCAGCAACCACAGATACGCAGTATTTT.

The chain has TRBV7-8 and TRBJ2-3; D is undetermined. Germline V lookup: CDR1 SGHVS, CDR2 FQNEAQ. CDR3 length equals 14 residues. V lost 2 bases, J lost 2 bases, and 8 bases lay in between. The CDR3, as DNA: TGTGCCAGCAGCTTAATCGGAGCCACAGATACGCAGTATTTT. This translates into CASSLIGATDTQYF.

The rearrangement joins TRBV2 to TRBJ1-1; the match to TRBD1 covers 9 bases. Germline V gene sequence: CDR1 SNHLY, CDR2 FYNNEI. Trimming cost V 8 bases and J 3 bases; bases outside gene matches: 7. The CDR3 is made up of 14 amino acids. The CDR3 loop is CASDRGLRDTEAFF. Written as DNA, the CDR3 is TGTGCCAGCGACAGGGGGTTGAGGGACACTGAAGCTTTCTTT.

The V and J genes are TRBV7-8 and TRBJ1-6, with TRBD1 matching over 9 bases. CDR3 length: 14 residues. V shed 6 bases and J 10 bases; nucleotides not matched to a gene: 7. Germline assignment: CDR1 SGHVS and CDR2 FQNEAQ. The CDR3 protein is CASSSGTGTSPLHF. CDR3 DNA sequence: TGTGCCAGCAGTTCCGGGACAGGGACATCACCCCTCCACTTT.

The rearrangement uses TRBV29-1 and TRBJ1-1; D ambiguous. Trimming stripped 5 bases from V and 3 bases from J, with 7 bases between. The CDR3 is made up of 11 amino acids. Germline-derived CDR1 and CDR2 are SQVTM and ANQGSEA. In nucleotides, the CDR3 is TGCAGCGTTTTTGGGCACACTGAAGCTTTCTTT. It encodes CSVFGHTEAFF.

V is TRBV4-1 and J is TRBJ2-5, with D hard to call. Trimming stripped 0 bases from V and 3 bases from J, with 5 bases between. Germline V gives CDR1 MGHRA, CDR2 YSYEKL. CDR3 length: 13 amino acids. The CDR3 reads CASSQDLEETQYF. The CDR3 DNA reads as TGCGCCAGCAGCCAAGATTTGGAAGAGACCCAGTACTTC.

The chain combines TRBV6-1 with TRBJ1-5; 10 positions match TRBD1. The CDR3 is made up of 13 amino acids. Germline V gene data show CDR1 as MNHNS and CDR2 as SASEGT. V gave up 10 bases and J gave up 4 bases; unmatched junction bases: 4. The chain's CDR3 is CATGDRGNQPQHF. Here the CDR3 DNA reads TGTGCCACCGGGGACAGGGGTAATCAGCCCCAGCATTTT.